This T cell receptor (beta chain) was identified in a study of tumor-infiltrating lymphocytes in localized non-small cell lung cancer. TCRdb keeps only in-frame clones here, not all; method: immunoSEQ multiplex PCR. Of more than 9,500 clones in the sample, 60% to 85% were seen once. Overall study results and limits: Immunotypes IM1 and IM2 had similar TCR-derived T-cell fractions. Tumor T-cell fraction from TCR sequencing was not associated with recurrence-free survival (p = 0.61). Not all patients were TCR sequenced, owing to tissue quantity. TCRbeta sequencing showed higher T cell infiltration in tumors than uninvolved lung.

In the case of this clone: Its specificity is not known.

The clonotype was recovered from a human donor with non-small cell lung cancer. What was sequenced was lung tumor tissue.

CDR3 coding DNA: TGCGCCAGCAGCCCAAGCCCGGACTCCTACAATGAGCAGTTCTTC. Its translation is CASSPSPDSYNEQFF. V is TRBV4-3 and J is TRBJ2-1; D not resolved. Per the germline V gene, CDR1 is LGHNA and CDR2 is YSLEER. V shed 4 bases and J shed 0 bases, with 10 bases lying between them. The CDR3 is made up of 15 amino acids.